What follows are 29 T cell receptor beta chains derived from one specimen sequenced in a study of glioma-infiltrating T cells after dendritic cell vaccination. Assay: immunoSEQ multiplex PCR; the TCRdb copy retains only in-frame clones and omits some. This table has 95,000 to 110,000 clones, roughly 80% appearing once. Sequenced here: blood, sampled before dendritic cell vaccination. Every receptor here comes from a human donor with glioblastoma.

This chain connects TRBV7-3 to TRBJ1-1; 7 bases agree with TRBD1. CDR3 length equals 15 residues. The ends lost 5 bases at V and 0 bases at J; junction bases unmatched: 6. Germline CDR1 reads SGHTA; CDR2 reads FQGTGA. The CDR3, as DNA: TGTGCCAGCAGCCTGGGGACAGTCATGAACACTGAAGCTTTCTTT. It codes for CASSLGTVMNTEAFF. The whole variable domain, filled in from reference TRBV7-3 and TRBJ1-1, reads GAGVSQTPSNKVTEKGKYVELRCDPISGHTALYWYRQSLGQGPEFLIYFQGTGAADDSGLPNDRFFAVRPEGSVSTLKIQRTERGDSAVYLCASSLGTVMNTEAFFGQGTRLTVV.

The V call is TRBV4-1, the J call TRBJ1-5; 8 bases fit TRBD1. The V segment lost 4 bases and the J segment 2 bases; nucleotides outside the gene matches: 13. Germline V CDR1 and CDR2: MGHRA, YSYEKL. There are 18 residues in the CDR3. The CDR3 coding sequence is TGCGCCAGCAGCCCCACTAGGGACAGGAAAATGGGCAATCAGCCCCAGCATTTT. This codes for CASSPTRDRKMGNQPQHF.

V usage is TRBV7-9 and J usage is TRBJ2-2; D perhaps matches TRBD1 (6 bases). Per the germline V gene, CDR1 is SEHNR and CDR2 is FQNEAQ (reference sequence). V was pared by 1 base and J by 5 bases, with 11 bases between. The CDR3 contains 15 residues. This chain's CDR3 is CASSLGDRQTGELFF. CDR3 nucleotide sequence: TGTGCCAGCAGCTTAGGCGACAGGCAAACCGGGGAGCTGTTTTTT.

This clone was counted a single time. The CDR3, as DNA: TGTGCCAGCAGCATACCGAGACTAGCGGGGGGGAACATTCAGTACTTC. Protein product: CASSIPRLAGGNIQYF. The chain carries TRBV11-2 and TRBJ2-4, with 14 bases fitting TRBD2. Germline V gives CDR1 SGHAT, CDR2 FQNNGV. The length of the CDR3 is 16 residues. Trimming at V came to 5 bases and at J to 7 bases, leaving 7 bases not matched to a gene.

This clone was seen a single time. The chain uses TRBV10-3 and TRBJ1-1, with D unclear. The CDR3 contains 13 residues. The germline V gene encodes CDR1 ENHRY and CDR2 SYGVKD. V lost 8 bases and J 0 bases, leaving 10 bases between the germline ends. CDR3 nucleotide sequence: TGTGCCATCCTCTCGGAGATGAACACTGAAGCTTTCTTT. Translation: CAILSEMNTEAFF.

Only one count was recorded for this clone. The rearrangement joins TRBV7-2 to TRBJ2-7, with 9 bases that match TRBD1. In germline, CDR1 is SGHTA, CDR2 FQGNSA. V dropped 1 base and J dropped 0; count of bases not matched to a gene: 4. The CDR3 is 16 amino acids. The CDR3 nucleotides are TGTGCCAGCAGCTTAGAGGCGACAGGGGGCTCCTACGAGCAGTACTTC. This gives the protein CASSLEATGGSYEQYF.

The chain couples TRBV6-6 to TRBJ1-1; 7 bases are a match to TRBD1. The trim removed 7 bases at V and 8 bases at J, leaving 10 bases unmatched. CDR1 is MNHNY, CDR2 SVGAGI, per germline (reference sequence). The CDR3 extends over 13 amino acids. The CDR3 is CASTPNVGGEAFF. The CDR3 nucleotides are TGTGCCAGCACCCCTAATGTAGGGGGCGAAGCTTTCTTT.

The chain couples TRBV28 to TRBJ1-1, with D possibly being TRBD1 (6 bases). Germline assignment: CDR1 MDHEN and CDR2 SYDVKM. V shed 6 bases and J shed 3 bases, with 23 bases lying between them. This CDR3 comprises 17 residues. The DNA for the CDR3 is TGTGCCAGCAGGCCTTTACGGGGGGCGGTCGGGGACACTGAAGCTTTCTTT. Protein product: CASRPLRGAVGDTEAFF.

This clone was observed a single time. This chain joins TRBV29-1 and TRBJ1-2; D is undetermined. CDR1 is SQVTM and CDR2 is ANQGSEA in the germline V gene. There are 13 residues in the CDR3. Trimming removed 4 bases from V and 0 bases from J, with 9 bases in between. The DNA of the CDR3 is TGCAGCGTTGCTCAGGATGCTAACTATGGCTACACCTTC. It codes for CSVAQDANYGYTF.

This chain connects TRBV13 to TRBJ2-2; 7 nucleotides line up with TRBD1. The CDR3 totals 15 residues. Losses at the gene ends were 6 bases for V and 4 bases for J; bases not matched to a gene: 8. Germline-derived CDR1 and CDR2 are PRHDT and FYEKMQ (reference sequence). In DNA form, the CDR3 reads TGTGCCAGCAGTAGACAGGGTCGGGTCACCGGGGAGCTGTTTTTT. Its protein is CASSRQGRVTGELFF.

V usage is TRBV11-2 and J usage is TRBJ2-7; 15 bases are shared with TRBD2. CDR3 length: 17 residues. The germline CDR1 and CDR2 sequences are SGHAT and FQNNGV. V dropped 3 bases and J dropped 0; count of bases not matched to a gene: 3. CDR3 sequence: CASSFGLAGGSSYEQYF. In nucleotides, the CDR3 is TGTGCCAGCAGCTTCGGACTAGCGGGGGGGAGCTCCTACGAGCAGTACTTC.

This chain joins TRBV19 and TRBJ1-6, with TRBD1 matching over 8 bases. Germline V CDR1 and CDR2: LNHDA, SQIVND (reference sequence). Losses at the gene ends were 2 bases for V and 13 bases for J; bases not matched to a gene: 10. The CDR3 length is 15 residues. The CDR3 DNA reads TGTGCCAGTAGTATAACGGTGGGGCAGGGGGCGCCCCTCCACTTT. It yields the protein CASSITVGQGAPLHF. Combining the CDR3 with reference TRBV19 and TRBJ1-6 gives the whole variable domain DGGITQSPKYLFRKEGQNVTLSCEQNLNHDAMYWYRQDPGQGLRLIYYSQIVNDFQKGDIAEGYSVSREKKESFPLTVTSAQKNPTAFYLCASSITVGQGAPLHFGNGTRLTVT.

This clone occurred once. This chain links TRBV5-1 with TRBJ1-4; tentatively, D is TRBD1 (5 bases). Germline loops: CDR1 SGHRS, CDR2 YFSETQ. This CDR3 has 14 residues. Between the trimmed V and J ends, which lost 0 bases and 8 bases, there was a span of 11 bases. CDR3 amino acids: CASSLGGGREKLFF. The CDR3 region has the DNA TGCGCCAGCAGCTTGGGCGGGGGAAGGGAAAAACTGTTTTTT.

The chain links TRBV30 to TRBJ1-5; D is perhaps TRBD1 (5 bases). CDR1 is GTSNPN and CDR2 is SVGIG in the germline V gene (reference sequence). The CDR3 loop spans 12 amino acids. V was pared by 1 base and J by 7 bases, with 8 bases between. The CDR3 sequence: CAWSAGKQPQHF. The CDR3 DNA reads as TGTGCCTGGAGTGCAGGGAAACAGCCCCAGCATTTT. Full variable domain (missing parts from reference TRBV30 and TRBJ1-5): SQTIHQWPATLVQPVGSPLSLECTVEGTSNPNLYWYRQAAGRGLQLLFYSVGIGQISSEVPQNLSASRPQDRQFILSSKKLLLSDSGFYLCAWSAGKQPQHFGDGTRLSIL.

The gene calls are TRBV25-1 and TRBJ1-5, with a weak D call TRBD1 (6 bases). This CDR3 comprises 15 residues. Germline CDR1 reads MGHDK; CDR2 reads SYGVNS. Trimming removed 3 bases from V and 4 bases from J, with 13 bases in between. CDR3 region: CASSDPGQKNQPQHF. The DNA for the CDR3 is TGTGCCAGCAGTGATCCCGGACAGAAGAATCAGCCCCAGCATTTT.

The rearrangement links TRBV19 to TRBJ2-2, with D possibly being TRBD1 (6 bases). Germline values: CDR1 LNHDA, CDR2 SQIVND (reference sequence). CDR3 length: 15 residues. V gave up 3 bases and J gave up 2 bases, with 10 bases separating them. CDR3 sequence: CASSMRQDNTGELFF. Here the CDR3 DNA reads TGTGCCAGTAGTATGAGACAGGACAACACCGGGGAGCTGTTTTTT.

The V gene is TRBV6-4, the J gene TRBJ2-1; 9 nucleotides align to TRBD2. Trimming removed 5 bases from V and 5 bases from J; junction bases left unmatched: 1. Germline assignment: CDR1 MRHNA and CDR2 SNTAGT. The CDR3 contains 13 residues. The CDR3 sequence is CASSRLADNEQFF. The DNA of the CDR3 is TGTGCCAGCAGTAGACTAGCGGACAATGAGCAGTTCTTC.

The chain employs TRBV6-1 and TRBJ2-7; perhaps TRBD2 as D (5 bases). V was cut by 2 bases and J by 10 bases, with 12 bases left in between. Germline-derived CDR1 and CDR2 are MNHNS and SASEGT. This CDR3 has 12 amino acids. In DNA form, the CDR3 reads TGTGCCAGCAGTGAATTAGAGGGCCCTCAGTACTTC. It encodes CASSELEGPQYF.

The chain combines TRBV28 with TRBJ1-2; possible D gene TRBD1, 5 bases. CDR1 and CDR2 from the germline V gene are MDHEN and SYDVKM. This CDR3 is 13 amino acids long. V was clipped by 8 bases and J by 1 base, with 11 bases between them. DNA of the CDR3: TGTGCCAGCTTGACAGCGAATAACTATGGCTACACCTTC. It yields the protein CASLTANNYGYTF.

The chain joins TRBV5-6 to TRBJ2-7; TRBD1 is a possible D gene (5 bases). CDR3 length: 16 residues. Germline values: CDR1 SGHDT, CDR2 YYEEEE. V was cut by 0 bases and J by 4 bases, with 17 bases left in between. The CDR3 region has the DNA TGTGCCAGCAGCTTGGCCAACTGGGGCAGATCATACGAGCAGTACTTC. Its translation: CASSLANWGRSYEQYF.

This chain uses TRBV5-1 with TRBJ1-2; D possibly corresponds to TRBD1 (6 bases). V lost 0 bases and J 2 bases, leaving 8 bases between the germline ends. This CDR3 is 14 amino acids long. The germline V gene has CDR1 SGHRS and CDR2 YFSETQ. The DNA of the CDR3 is TGCGCCAGCAGCTTGGTACAGGGCAACTATGGCTACACCTTC. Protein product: CASSLVQGNYGYTF.

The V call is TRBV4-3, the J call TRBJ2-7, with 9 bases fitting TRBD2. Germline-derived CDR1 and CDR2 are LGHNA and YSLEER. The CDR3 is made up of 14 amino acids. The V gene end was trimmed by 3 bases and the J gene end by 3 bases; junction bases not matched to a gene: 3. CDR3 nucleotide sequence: TGCGCCAGCAGCCACGGAGCGGGAGGCTACGAGCAGTACTTC. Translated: CASSHGAGGYEQYF.

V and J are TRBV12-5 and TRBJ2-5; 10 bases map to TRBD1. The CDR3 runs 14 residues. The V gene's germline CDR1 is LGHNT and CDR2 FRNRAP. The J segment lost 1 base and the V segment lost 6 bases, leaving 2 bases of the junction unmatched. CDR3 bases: TGTGCTAGTGGCAGGACAGGGGGCCAAGAGACCCAGTACTTC. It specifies CASGRTGGQETQYF.

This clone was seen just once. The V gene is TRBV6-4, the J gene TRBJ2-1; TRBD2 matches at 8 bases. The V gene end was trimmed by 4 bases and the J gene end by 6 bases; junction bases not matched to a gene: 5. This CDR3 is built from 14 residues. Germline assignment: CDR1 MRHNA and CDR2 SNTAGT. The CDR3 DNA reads TGTGCCAGCAGTGCTCTTAGCGGGGCCAATGAGCAGTTCTTC. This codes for CASSALSGANEQFF.

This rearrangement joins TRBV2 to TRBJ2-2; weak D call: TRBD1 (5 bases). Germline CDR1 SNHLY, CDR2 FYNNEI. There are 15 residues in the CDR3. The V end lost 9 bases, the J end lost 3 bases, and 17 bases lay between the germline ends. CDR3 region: CASTPKGHYTGELFF. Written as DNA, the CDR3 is TGTGCCAGTACTCCGAAAGGACACTACACCGGGGAGCTGTTTTTT.

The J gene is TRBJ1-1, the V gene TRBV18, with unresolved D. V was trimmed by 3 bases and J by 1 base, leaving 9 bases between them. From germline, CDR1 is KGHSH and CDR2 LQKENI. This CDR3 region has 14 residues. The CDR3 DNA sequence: TGTGCCAGCTCACCCCTCCGGGGGAACACTGAAGCTTTCTTT. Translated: CASSPLRGNTEAFF.

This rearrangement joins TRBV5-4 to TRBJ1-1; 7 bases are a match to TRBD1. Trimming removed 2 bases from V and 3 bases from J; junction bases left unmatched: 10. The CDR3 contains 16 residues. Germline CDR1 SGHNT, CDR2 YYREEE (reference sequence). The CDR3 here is CASSFETGRRDTEAFF. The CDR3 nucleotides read TGTGCCAGCAGCTTTGAGACAGGGAGACGGGACACTGAAGCTTTCTTT. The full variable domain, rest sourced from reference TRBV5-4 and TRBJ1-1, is ETGVTQSPTHLIKTRGQQVTLRCSSQSGHNTVSWYQQALGQGPQFIFQYYREEENGRGNFPPRFSGLQFPNYSSELNVNALELDDSALYLCASSFETGRRDTEAFFGQGTRLTVV.

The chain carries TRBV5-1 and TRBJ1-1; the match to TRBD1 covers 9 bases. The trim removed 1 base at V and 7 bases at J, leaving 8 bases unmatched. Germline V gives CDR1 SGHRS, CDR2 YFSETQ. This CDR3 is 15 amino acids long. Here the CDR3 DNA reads TGCGCCAGCAGCTTGTTACCGGGACAGGGAGATGAAGCTTTCTTT. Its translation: CASSLLPGQGDEAFF.

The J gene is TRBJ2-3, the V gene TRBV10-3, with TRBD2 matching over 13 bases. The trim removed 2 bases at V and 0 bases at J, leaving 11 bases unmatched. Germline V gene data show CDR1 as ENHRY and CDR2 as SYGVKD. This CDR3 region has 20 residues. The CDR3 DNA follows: TGTGCCATCAGTGAGCCTCTTAGGACTAGCGGGAGCTCTAGCACAGATACGCAGTATTTT. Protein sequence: CAISEPLRTSGSSSTDTQYF.